This T cell receptor beta chain originates from a study of CD8 T cells in ankylosing spondylitis. TCRdb redid the calling of the 5' RACE reads with MiXCR, one entry per CDR3 protein. In the table there are just under 95,000 distinct CDR3 sequences, 8.8% of which are singletons. The CDR3 totals 14 residues. The germline V and J ends were trimmed by 3 bases and 3 bases, with 12 bases remaining between them. Germline V gene sequence: CDR1 SGHVS, CDR2 FNYEAQ. Sequencing used blood, either unsorted or a sorted T cell fraction (not recorded which). The chain carries TRBV7-6 and TRBJ2-7, with a possible D match to TRBD2 (6 bases). This TCR was sampled from a male donor with ankylosing spondylitis or in good health (not recorded which). This CDR3 is CASSFSGDFYEQYF. Here the CDR3 DNA reads TGTGCCAGCAGCTTCTCCGGGGACTTCTACGAGCAGTACTTC.